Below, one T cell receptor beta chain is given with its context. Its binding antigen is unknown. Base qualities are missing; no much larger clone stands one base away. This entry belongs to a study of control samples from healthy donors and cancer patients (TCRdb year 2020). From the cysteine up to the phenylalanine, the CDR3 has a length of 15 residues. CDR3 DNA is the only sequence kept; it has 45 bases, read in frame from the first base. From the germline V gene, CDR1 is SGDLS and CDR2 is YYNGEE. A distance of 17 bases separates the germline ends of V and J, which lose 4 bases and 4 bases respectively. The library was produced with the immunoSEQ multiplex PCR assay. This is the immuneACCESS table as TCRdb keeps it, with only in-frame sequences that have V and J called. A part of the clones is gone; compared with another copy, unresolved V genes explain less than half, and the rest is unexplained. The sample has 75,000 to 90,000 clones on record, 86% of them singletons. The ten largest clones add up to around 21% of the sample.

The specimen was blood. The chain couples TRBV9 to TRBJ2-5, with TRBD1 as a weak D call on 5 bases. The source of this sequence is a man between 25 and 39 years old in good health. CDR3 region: CASSLGARLRETQYF. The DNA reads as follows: TGTGCCAGCAGCTTAGGGGCCCGCCTAAGAGAGACCCAGTACTTC.